The 16 T cell receptor beta chains in this list originate from one sample, sequenced in a study of T-cell memory formation after mild COVID-19. TCRdb recomputed calls from the 5' RACE reads with MiXCR, one row per CDR3 protein. The sample records 130,000 to 150,000 distinct CDR3 sequences, approximately 21% being singletons. Sequencing input: PBMCs or a T cell subset sorted from them (not recorded which). The receptors derive from an adult woman who had mild COVID-19 (a few samples of this study predate the infection). Cell type and time point are not known.

This clonotype was detected only a few times. The V and J genes are TRBV5-1 and TRBJ2-5; 7 nucleotides agree with TRBD1. CDR1 is SGHRS, CDR2 YFSETQ, per germline. The CDR3 loop spans 17 amino acids. The V segment lost 0 bases and the J segment 2 bases; nucleotides outside the gene matches: 10. The CDR3 region is CASSLVSRAGGQETQYF. DNA for the CDR3: TGCGCCAGCAGCTTGGTATCCAGGGCAGGGGGTCAAGAGACCCAGTACTTC.

V and J are TRBV27 and TRBJ2-5; D may be TRBD1 (6 bases). From germline, CDR1 is MNHEY and CDR2 SMNVEV (reference sequence). Trimming pared 6 bases from V and 1 base from J, leaving 12 bases between. The CDR3 length is 14 residues. The CDR3 sequence: CASRPQGPQETQYF. DNA for the CDR3: TGTGCCAGCAGACCACAGGGACCCCAAGAGACCCAGTACTTC.

The rearrangement links TRBV6-6 to TRBJ2-5, with 8 bases identical to TRBD2. Germline CDR1 is MNHNY and CDR2 is SVGAGI (reference sequence). The J segment lost 3 bases and the V segment lost 6 bases, leaving 6 bases of the junction unmatched. This CDR3 has 14 amino acids. CDR3 DNA: TGTGCCAGCAGGAGCGGGAGTAGTAAAGAGACCCAGTACTTC. It is translated as CASRSGSSKETQYF.

This clonotype was seen at least ten times. The chain uses TRBV5-1 and TRBJ2-2; D is ambiguous. Germline values: CDR1 SGHRS, CDR2 YFSETQ. Trimming stripped 0 bases from V and 2 bases from J, with 11 bases between. The CDR3 extends over 16 amino acids. CDR3 residues: CASSLVMSGNTGELFF. The CDR3 DNA sequence: TGCGCCAGCAGCTTGGTGATGTCCGGCAACACCGGGGAGCTGTTTTTT. Filled out from reference TRBV5-1 and TRBJ2-2, the complete variable domain reads KAGVTQTPRYLIKTRGQQVTLSCSPISGHRSVSWYQQTPGQGLQFLFEYFSETQRNKGNFPGRFSGRQFSNSRSEMNVSTLELGDSALYLCASSLVMSGNTGELFFGEGSRLTVL.

The chain recombines TRBV29-1 with TRBJ2-2; D remains unclear. V gave up 7 bases and J gave up 2 bases, with 8 bases separating them. Germline V lookup: CDR1 SQVTM, CDR2 ANQGSEA. The CDR3 has 12 amino acids. CDR3 region: CSADANTGELFF. The CDR3 bases are TGCAGCGCGGACGCCAACACCGGGGAGCTGTTTTTT.

This clonotype has ten or more counts. The J gene is TRBJ1-2, the V gene TRBV15; 8 bases agree with TRBD1. CDR3 length equals 15 residues. Germline V gene sequence: CDR1 LNHNV, CDR2 YYDKDF (reference sequence). J was trimmed by 6 bases and V by 5 bases; bases with no gene match: 11. The CDR3: CATSLRQGSFDGYTF. The CDR3 DNA is TGTGCCACCAGCTTGCGACAGGGGAGCTTTGATGGCTACACCTTC.

The genes are TRBV12-3 or TRBV12-4 and TRBJ1-1; D perhaps matches TRBD1 (5 bases). Trimming removed 0 bases at V and 11 bases at J, with 13 bases between. The CDR3 extends over 13 amino acids. CDR3 in amino acids: CASSLAGLLGAFF. The DNA for the CDR3 is TGTGCCAGCAGTTTAGCGGGGCTCCTTGGGGCTTTCTTT.

This clonotype has a count of ten or more. This sequence joins TRBV5-1 and TRBJ2-7; 11 nucleotides match TRBD2. CDR1 and CDR2 from the germline V gene are SGHRS and YFSETQ. This CDR3 comprises 15 residues. Trimming took 4 bases from V and 5 from J; bases not matched to a gene: 8. The CDR3 sequence is CASSHTSGSIDEQYF. The CDR3, as DNA: TGCGCCAGCAGCCATACTAGCGGGAGTATCGACGAGCAGTACTTC.

In its sample, this clonotype was seen many times. The chain links TRBV20-1 to TRBJ1-5; 8 bases align to TRBD1. The J segment lost 3 bases and the V segment lost 2 bases, leaving 9 bases of the junction unmatched. This CDR3 comprises 16 residues. Germline assignment: CDR1 DFQATT and CDR2 SNEGSKA (reference sequence). The CDR3 DNA reads TGCAGTGCTAGAACCATAGGGACAGGATACAATCAGCCCCAGCATTTT. Translated, it gives CSARTIGTGYNQPQHF.

CDR3 sequence reads: CASSLQGGSYEQYF. Written as DNA, the CDR3 is TGTGCCAGCAGCTTACAGGGTGGCTCCTACGAGCAGTACTTC. This chain connects TRBV7-9 to TRBJ2-7; TRBD1 might be the D (5 bases). Trimming took off 2 bases at V and 0 bases at J, with 8 bases between the two ends. This CDR3 has 14 residues. CDR1 is SEHNR and CDR2 is FQNEAQ in the germline V gene (reference sequence).

The rearrangement links TRBV6-5 to TRBJ2-7; D gene unclear. The V gene's germline CDR1 is MNHEY and CDR2 SVGAGI. Trimming stripped 5 bases from V and 4 bases from J, with 6 bases between. The CDR3 covers 11 residues. As DNA, the CDR3 is TGTGCCAGCAGTAAGCTGTACGAGCAGTACTTC. Protein sequence: CASSKLYEQYF.

This clonotype was seen only a few times. This chain connects TRBV7-9 to TRBJ1-6; 11 positions match TRBD1. The V gene's germline CDR1 is SEHNR and CDR2 FQNEAQ (reference sequence). The length of the CDR3 is 15 residues. Trimming cost V 5 bases and J 7 bases; bases outside gene matches: 4. As DNA, the CDR3 is TGTGCCAGCAGCACATGGGACAGGGGGAATTCACCCCTCCACTTT. The encoded protein is CASSTWDRGNSPLHF. Full variable domain (remainder filled in from reference TRBV7-9 and TRBJ1-6): DTGVSQNPRHKITKRGQNVTFRCDPISEHNRLYWYRQTLGQGPEFLTYFQNEAQLEKSRLLSDRFSAERPKGSFSTLEIQRTEQGDSAMYLCASSTWDRGNSPLHFGNGTRLTVT.

In this sample, this clonotype turned up many times. V gene TRBV4-2 combines with J gene TRBJ2-1; TRBD2 aligns across 13 bases. With 1 base clipped from V and 4 bases from J, the junction kept 1 base outside the gene matches. CDR3 length equals 16 residues. Germline CDR1 is LGHNA and CDR2 is YNFKEQ. The CDR3 nucleotides read TGTGCCAGCAGCCAAGGACTAGCGGGAGGTTACAATGAGCAGTTCTTC. It encodes CASSQGLAGGYNEQFF.

V usage is TRBV7-2 and J usage is TRBJ2-1, with D tentatively TRBD2 (5 bases). The CDR3 extends over 15 amino acids. The V end lost 0 bases, the J end lost 3 bases, and 9 bases lay between the germline ends. Germline CDR1 reads SGHTA; CDR2 reads FQGNSA. The CDR3 nucleotides are TGTGCCAGCAGCTTAGCGGGAGTCATCTACAATGAGCAGTTCTTC. This translates into CASSLAGVIYNEQFF. Based on the CDR3 plus reference TRBV7-2 and TRBJ2-1, the full variable domain is GAGVSQSPSNKVTEKGKDVELRCDPISGHTALYWYRQSLGQGLEFLIYFQGNSAPDKSGLPSDRFSAERTGGSVSTLTIQRTQQEDSAVYLCASSLAGVIYNEQFFGPGTRLTVL.

This clonotype was seen at least ten times. The chain links TRBV5-1 to TRBJ2-7; 9 nucleotides match TRBD1. This CDR3 is 17 amino acids long. Trimming took 0 bases from V and 6 from J; bases not matched to a gene: 13. Germline assignment: CDR1 SGHRS and CDR2 YFSETQ. The CDR3 sequence: CASSLDPPGQGASEQYF. The DNA of the CDR3 is TGCGCCAGCAGCTTGGACCCACCGGGACAGGGAGCCTCCGAGCAGTACTTC.

V is TRBV12-3 or TRBV12-4 and J is TRBJ2-1; D may be TRBD1 (6 bases). The V end was cut by 2 bases, the J end by 8 bases, with 13 bases between. This CDR3 is 14 amino acids long. CDR3 loop: CASSLSQGTDEQFF. As DNA, the CDR3 is TGTGCCAGCAGTTTAAGTCAGGGGACGGATGAGCAGTTCTTC.